This T cell receptor (beta chain) was identified during a study of radiation and T cells in renal cell carcinoma. Findings and caveats of the study: No pretreatment tumor biopsies were available for baseline clonotypes. In blood, top tumor clones expanded by 2 weeks, shrinking by 4.

The trim removed 4 bases at V and 2 bases at J, leaving 6 bases unmatched. Germline CDR1 is ENHRY and CDR2 is SYGVKD. This CDR3 is built from 16 residues. Time point defined: blood 2 weeks post-SBRT. Treatment here: 15 Gy SBRT to primary tumor, nephrectomy 4 weeks later. The tumor was a clear cell renal cell carcinoma. Worth noting for this clone: Its matching antigen is unknown.

Sequencing used immunoSEQ multiplex PCR; TCRdb keeps in-frame clones, though not all of them. Of 150,000 to 160,000 clones in the sample, 80% to 90% were seen once. The source was blood, collected from a patient whose treatment included radiotherapy and nephrectomy. The chain combines TRBV10-3 with TRBJ2-3; TRBD2 aligns across 10 bases. The clonotype originates from a woman aged 45-65 years with renal cell carcinoma. CDR3 sequence (DNA): TGTGCCATCAGTGGTGGACTAGCGGAAAACACAGATACGCAGTATTTT. It translates to CAISGGLAENTDTQYF.